Listed here is a single TCR beta chain. Antigen specificity is unknown. The data derive from a study of blood T cells in healthy people across ages. The study drew donors from healthy Caucasian individuals in Russia aged about 6 to 100. There are 13 residues in the CDR3. V lost 5 bases, J lost 6 bases, and 13 bases lay in between. Per the germline V gene, CDR1 is SGHVS and CDR2 is FQNEAQ. It was with a sample-barcoded 5' primer and a J-beta primer mix that a second PCR of roughly 6 to 12 cycles was run. MiXCR was run by TCRdb on the 5' RACE reads, yielding one entry per CDR3 protein. The sample includes just over 1 million distinct CDR3 sequences, over 35% of them seen just once. Study-wide results and caveats: Per-million-T-cell TCR beta diversity fell roughly linearly with age.

This clonotype was sampled from a woman aged 55-70 years in good health. The V gene is TRBV7-8, the J gene TRBJ1-2, with no clear D. The sample consisted of blood. The CDR3, as DNA: TGTGCCAGCAGCCCCCGGGCAGTTAATGGCTACACCTTC. Translated, it gives CASSPRAVNGYTF. Full variable domain (outside the CDR3, taken from reference TRBV7-8 and TRBJ1-2): GAGVSQSPRYKVAKRGQDVALRCDPISGHVSLFWYQQALGQGPEFLTYFQNEAQLDKSGLPSDRFFAERPEGSVSTLKIQRTQQEDSAVYLCASSPRAVNGYTFGSGTRLTVV.